This TCR beta chain was recovered during a study of T cell responses to AZD1222 COVID-19 vaccine. Study-level points and caveats: Increased Spike-specific TCR breadth and depth were observed after two AZD1222 doses.

As to this clone: Antigen: not known.

Clones were sequenced by immunoSEQ multiplex PCR, and TCRdb holds only the in-frame ones, with some missing. The table lists about 76,000 clones, about three quarters of them singletons. The CDR3 spans 16 residues. The germline CDR1 and CDR2 sequences are KGHSH and LQKENI. Trimming removed 0 bases at V and 0 bases at J, with 10 bases between. The chain recombines TRBV18 with TRBJ2-3, with unresolved D. The clonotype comes from an adult who received the MenACWY meningococcal vaccine as a control. This specimen was peripheral blood, taken 28 days after the second dose of the MenACWY control vaccine. CDR3 loop: CASSPPDGSSTDTQYF. The CDR3 DNA reads TGTGCCAGCTCACCACCGGACGGCTCTAGCACAGATACGCAGTATTTT.